This is a list of T cell receptor beta chains from one sample in a study of blood T cell repertoires in COVID-19. Clones were read by immunoSEQ multiplex PCR, and TCRdb kept only the in-frame ones, dropping some. Of approximately 150,000 clones listed, 75% to 85% were seen once; the top ten hold roughly 15%. The sequencing input was PBMCs or T cells enriched from blood (not recorded which). The receptors were sampled from a man aged 50-59 years who had recovered from COVID-19. The CDR3 runs from the conserved cysteine through the conserved F or W. Each record gives: J gene, CDR3 length, D gene, V gene, clone size, CDR3 protein, CDR3 DNA. A D gene is named only where the DNA matches it firmly. Clone size, where shown, is once, few, many, or a class for clones that have expanded.

>TRBJ2-2|15|TRBD1|TRBV3-1/TRBV3-2|NA
CASSQEGTGTGELFF
TGTGCCAGCAGCCAAGAAGGGACAGGCACCGGGGAGCTGTTTTTT
>TRBJ1-5|18|NA|TRBV7-7|NA
CASSLGGGPQRPNQPQHF
TGTGCTAGCAGCTTAGGGGGAGGCCCACAGAGACCCAATCAGCCCCAGCATTTT
>TRBJ2-2|15|NA|TRBV11-2|few
CASSLTTRNTGELFF
TGTGCCAGCAGCTTAACGACTAGGAACACCGGGGAGCTGTTTTTT
>TRBJ1-4|16|TRBD1|TRBV14|once
CASSPYRQGTNEKLFF
TGTGCCAGCAGCCCTTATCGACAGGGGACTAATGAAAAACTGTTTTTT
>TRBJ1-1|14|TRBD1|TRBV18|NA
CASSLGTGNTEAFF
TGTGCCAGCTCACTCGGGACAGGGAACACTGAAGCTTTCTTT
>TRBJ2-7|17|NA|TRBV3-1/TRBV3-2|once
CASSQENRAGGSYEQYF
TGTGCCAGCAGCCAAGAGAACAGGGCAGGAGGTTCCTACGAGCAGTACTTC
>TRBJ1-1|17|NA|TRBV11-1|NA
CASSLAQGYRDNTEAFF
TGTGCCAGCAGCTTAGCCCAAGGATACAGGGACAACACTGAAGCTTTCTTT
>TRBJ1-1|12|NA|TRBV12-3/TRBV12-4|once
CASSFMNTEAFF
TGTGCCAGCAGTTTTATGAACACTGAAGCTTTCTTT
>TRBJ1-1|13|NA|TRBV30|NA
CAWKISRRAEAFF
TGTGCCTGGAAAATTTCCAGGAGGGCTGAAGCTTTCTTT
>TRBJ2-1|14|TRBD2|TRBV27|few
CATSGGGIYNEQFF
TGTGCCACCTCGGGGGGGGGCATTTACAATGAGCAGTTCTTC
>TRBJ2-3|14|TRBD2|TRBV9|NA
CASSPAGVTDTQYF
TGTGCCAGCAGCCCCGCGGGGGTAACAGATACGCAGTATTTT
>TRBJ1-5|13|NA|TRBV6-5|NA
CASDTQGNQPQHF
TGTGCCAGCGACACCCAGGGCAATCAGCCCCAGCATTTT
>TRBJ2-1|14|NA|TRBV29-1|NA
CSVEWRGRYNEQFF
TGCAGCGTTGAATGGCGGGGCAGGTACAATGAGCAGTTCTTC
>TRBJ2-1|14|NA|TRBV6-4|NA
CASSLGGAWDEQFF
TGTGCCAGCAGTTTGGGGGGGGCCTGGGATGAGCAGTTCTTC
>TRBJ1-5|15|TRBD1|TRBV19|NA
CASSVGQGTDQPQHF
TGTGCCAGTAGCGTGGGACAGGGTACGGATCAGCCCCAGCATTTT
>TRBJ1-5|12|NA|TRBV27|NA
CASSRVGQPQHF
TGTGCCAGCAGCAGGGTAGGTCAGCCCCAGCATTTT
>TRBJ2-3|11|NA|TRBV12-3/TRBV12-4|NA
CASSLSDTQYF
TGTGCCAGCAGTTTATCGGATACGCAGTATTTT
>TRBJ1-6|14|NA|TRBV6-7|NA
CASSYVQNNSPLHF
TGTGCCAGCAGTTACGTCCAGAATAATTCACCCCTCCACTTT
>TRBJ1-2|13|TRBD1|TRBV30|NA
CAWRGTGHYGYTF
TGTGCCTGGCGGGGGACAGGGCACTATGGCTACACCTTC
>TRBJ1-5|15|TRBD1|TRBV7-6|NA
CASSRGQGVNQPQHF
TGTGCCAGCAGCCGAGGACAGGGTGTCAATCAGCCCCAGCATTTT
>TRBJ2-5|12|NA|TRBV5-8|NA
CASSSLQETQYF
TGTGCCAGCAGTTCCTTACAAGAGACCCAGTACTTC
>TRBJ2-7|13|NA|TRBV9|NA
CASSVGPSYEQYF
TGTGCCAGCAGCGTTGGCCCCTCCTACGAGCAGTACTTC
>TRBJ1-2|14|TRBD1|TRBV19|NA
CASSIEGGRYGYTF
TGTGCCAGTAGTATAGAAGGGGGCAGATATGGCTACACCTTC
>TRBJ1-5|16|TRBD1|TRBV5-1|NA
CASSLGGDRGGQPQHF
TGCGCCAGCAGCTTGGGGGGTGACAGGGGAGGTCAGCCCCAGCATTTT
>TRBJ2-7|15|TRBD1|TRBV24-1|NA
CATSDGQGASYEQYF
TGTGCCACCAGCGACGGACAGGGGGCTTCCTACGAGCAGTACTTC
>TRBJ1-6|16|NA|TRBV9|NA
CASSYSSSSYNSPLHF
TGTGCCAGCAGTTACAGTTCTTCCTCCTATAATTCACCCCTCCACTTT
>TRBJ1-3|14|NA|TRBV10-2|NA
CASSDGGAGNTIYF
TGCGCCAGCAGTGACGGGGGTGCTGGAAACACCATATATTTT
>TRBJ1-6|12|NA|TRBV27|NA
CASSGNNSPLHF
TGTGCCAGCAGCGGGAATAATTCACCCCTCCACTTT
>TRBJ1-2|13|NA|TRBV9|NA
CASSVVGGSGYTF
TGTGCCAGCAGCGTAGTTGGAGGTTCCGGCTACACCTTC
>TRBJ1-1|15|NA|TRBV18|NA
CASSRPIGGAAEAFF
TGTGCCAGCTCACGGCCTATTGGGGGGGCAGCGGAAGCTTTCTTT
>TRBJ1-4|17|TRBD1|TRBV7-9|NA
CASSLASQGALNEKLFF
TGTGCCAGCAGCTTAGCGTCCCAGGGGGCCCTTAATGAAAAACTGTTTTTT
>TRBJ2-1|13|NA|TRBV29-1|NA
CSLRPGGINEQFF
TGCAGCCTCCGCCCTGGAGGGATAAATGAGCAGTTCTTC
>TRBJ2-3|15|NA|TRBV28|NA
CASSPRLPIRGTQYF
TGTGCCAGCAGTCCAAGACTACCGATCAGGGGTACGCAGTATTTT
>TRBJ1-2|14|TRBD1|TRBV30|NA
CAWSGTGSNYGYTF
TGTGCCTGGAGCGGGACAGGGAGTAACTATGGCTACACCTTC
>TRBJ1-1|14|NA|TRBV7-9|NA
CASSFSQGNTEAFF
TGTGCCAGCAGCTTTAGTCAGGGGAACACTGAAGCTTTCTTT
>TRBJ1-1|14|NA|TRBV28|NA
CASGLTGLPTEAFF
TGTGCCAGCGGTCTGACGGGACTCCCAACTGAAGCTTTCTTT
>TRBJ1-6|17|NA|TRBV7-8|NA
CASSLVFLEGNNSPLHF
TGTGCCAGCAGCTTAGTTTTTTTGGAGGGAAATAATTCACCCCTCCACTTT
>TRBJ1-3|15|TRBD1|TRBV27|once
CASSLTGASGNTIYF
TGTGCCAGCAGTTTAACAGGGGCCTCTGGAAACACCATATATTTT
>TRBJ2-7|16|NA|TRBV7-6|NA
CASSTSRYSGIYEQYF
TGTGCCAGCAGCACATCCCGTTACAGCGGAATTTACGAGCAGTACTTC
>TRBJ1-6|14|NA|TRBV25-1|NA
CASSDGAYNSPLHF
TGTGCCAGCAGTGATGGGGCTTATAATTCACCCCTCCACTTT
>TRBJ2-1|13|TRBD2|TRBV5-1|NA
CASSSSGEGEQFF
TGCGCCAGCAGTTCGAGCGGGGAGGGTGAGCAGTTCTTC
>TRBJ1-5|19|NA|TRBV19|NA
CASSIVQDRPAVRGQPQHF
TGTGCCAGTAGTATAGTTCAAGACAGGCCAGCGGTTCGGGGTCAGCCCCAGCATTTT
>TRBJ1-3|15|NA|TRBV4-2|few
CASSQDPGFGNTIYF
TGTGCCAGCAGCCAAGACCCGGGTTTCGGAAACACCATATATTTT
>TRBJ1-5|14|NA|TRBV10-2|NA
CASSESGRNQPQHF
TGCGCCAGCAGTGAGTCTGGGCGCAATCAGCCCCAGCATTTT
>TRBJ2-1|14|TRBD1|TRBV6-6|NA
CASSLGQGRAFEFF
TGTGCCAGCAGTCTCGGACAGGGGAGGGCTTTCGAGTTCTTC
>TRBJ2-1|13|TRBD1|TRBV6-4|NA
CASSDNLRDRQFF
TGTGCCAGCAGTGACAATCTCCGGGACAGGCAGTTCTTC
>TRBJ1-3|13|NA|TRBV19|NA
CASREGLGNTIYF
TGTGCCAGTAGAGAGGGTCTCGGAAACACCATATATTTT
>TRBJ1-1|14|NA|TRBV6-5|NA
CASSYGMIAGEAFF
TGTGCCAGCAGTTACGGTATGATAGCGGGGGAAGCTTTCTTT
>TRBJ1-3|15|NA|TRBV14|NA
CASSPNLVVGNTIYF
TGTGCCAGCAGCCCAAATCTCGTAGTGGGAAACACCATATATTTT
>TRBJ1-6|16|TRBD1|TRBV2|NA
CASSDRGRPYNSPLHF
TGTGCCAGCAGTGACAGGGGGCGCCCCTATAATTCACCCCTCCACTTT
>TRBJ1-3|12|NA|TRBV30|NA
CAWSPLLNTIYF
TGTGCCTGGAGTCCTCTATTAAACACCATATATTTT
>TRBJ2-7|13|NA|TRBV5-4|NA
CASSGPTLYEQYF
TGTGCCAGCAGCGGTCCGACTCTCTACGAGCAGTACTTC
>TRBJ1-1|11|NA|TRBV30|few
CAWSVSTEAFF
TGTGCCTGGTCCGTGAGCACTGAAGCTTTCTTT
>TRBJ1-3|14|NA|TRBV9|NA
CASSSVGLGNTIYF
TGTGCCAGCAGCTCCGTGGGGCTTGGAAACACCATATATTTT
>TRBJ1-1|13|NA|TRBV7-2|NA
CASSYGRNTEAFF
TGTGCCAGCAGCTATGGGAGGAACACTGAAGCTTTCTTT
>TRBJ1-4|17|TRBD1|TRBV28|NA
CASSSGQGVGTNEKLFF
TGTGCCAGCAGCTCGGGACAGGGAGTGGGAACTAATGAAAAACTGTTTTTT
>TRBJ1-2|14|NA|TRBV5-1|NA
CASSVSGSSGGYTF
TGCGCCAGCAGCGTCTCCGGGTCGAGCGGTGGCTACACCTTC
>TRBJ1-2|12|NA|TRBV29-1|NA
CSVGHVRFGYTF
TGCAGCGTCGGACACGTACGATTTGGCTACACCTTC
>TRBJ2-3|11|TRBD2|TRBV5-6|NA
CASIAGDTQYF
TGTGCCAGCATAGCGGGGGATACGCAGTATTTT
>TRBJ1-5|14|NA|TRBV6-2/TRBV6-3|NA
CASSVNSNNQPQHF
TGTGCCAGCAGTGTTAACAGTAACAATCAGCCCCAGCATTTT